This entry lists 11 T cell receptor beta chains sequenced from one sample in a study of shared clonotypes between healthy human individuals. Clones were read by immunoSEQ multiplex PCR, and TCRdb kept only the in-frame ones, dropping some. The sample has millions of clones, about 95% seen once. The naive CD8 fraction comprised CD45RO-negative cells positively selected for CCR7 and excluded terminally differentiated effector memory CD45RA+ cells. The source material was naive CD8+ T cells sorted from blood. Every receptor here comes from a man younger than 35 in good health.

This chain uses TRBV25-1 with TRBJ2-7; unclear D gene. The CDR3 length is 13 residues. Germline V gene data show CDR1 as MGHDK and CDR2 as SYGVNS. Trimming shortened V by 8 bases and J by 0 bases, and 11 bases separated the two germline ends. CDR3 amino acids: CASALGYSYEQYF. CDR3 nucleotides: TGTGCCAGCGCCTTAGGATACTCCTACGAGCAGTACTTC.

Details on this clone: The sample carries other DNA sequences with the same CDR3. The chain couples TRBV4-1 to TRBJ2-7, with D uncertain. CDR1 is MGHRA, CDR2 YSYEKL, per germline. The CDR3 has 13 residues. Trimming left V 1 base short and J 2 bases short, with 6 bases between. This CDR3 reads CASSQGSAYEQYF. DNA of the CDR3: TGCGCCAGCAGCCAAGGCTCGGCCTACGAGCAGTACTTC.

This sequence joins TRBV25-1 and TRBJ1-1; tentative D call: TRBD1 (5 bases). Trimming cost V 6 bases and J 7 bases, with 12 bases left between them. Looked up from germline, CDR1 is MGHDK and CDR2 is SYGVNS. CDR3 size: 12 residues. CDR3: CASRAQGDEAFF. In nucleotides, the CDR3 is TGTGCCAGCAGGGCCCAGGGAGATGAAGCTTTCTTT.

This chain links TRBV18 with TRBJ2-7; D not certain. Germline V gives CDR1 KGHSH, CDR2 LQKENI. V was shortened by 0 bases and J by 2 bases, with 8 bases between the two germline ends. The CDR3 extends over 14 amino acids. This CDR3 is CASSPPLSPYEQYF. In DNA form, the CDR3 reads TGTGCCAGCTCACCACCTTTAAGCCCCTACGAGCAGTACTTC.

V and J are TRBV11-2 and TRBJ1-6; D not resolved. This CDR3 is built from 13 residues. With 3 bases removed from V and 5 bases from J, the gap between germline ends came to 5 bases. Germline V gene sequence: CDR1 SGHAT, CDR2 FQNNGV. The CDR3 DNA is TGTGCCAGCAGCTTGATGGATAATTCACCCCTCCACTTT. This codes for CASSLMDNSPLHF. Full variable domain (remainder filled in from reference TRBV11-2 and TRBJ1-6): EAGVAQSPRYKIIEKRQSVAFWCNPISGHATLYWYQQILGQGPKLLIQFQNNGVVDDSQLPKDRFSAERLKGVDSTLKIQPAKLEDSAVYLCASSLMDNSPLHFGNGTRLTVT.

The V and J genes are TRBV5-6 and TRBJ2-7; 10 positions match TRBD1. CDR1 and CDR2 (germline): SGHDT, YYEEEE. Losses at the gene ends were 3 bases for V and 4 bases for J; bases not matched to a gene: 10. This CDR3 has 16 residues. The CDR3 DNA is TGTGCCAGCAGCTCAGTGACGGACAGGGGGAAGTACGAGCAGTACTTC. Translating it yields CASSSVTDRGKYEQYF.

The chain uses TRBV2 and TRBJ1-5; TRBD1 matches at 7 bases. The CDR3 totals 17 residues. Germline-derived CDR1 and CDR2 are SNHLY and FYNNEI. The trim removed 2 bases at V and 0 bases at J, leaving 7 bases unmatched. The CDR3 loop reads CASSESRGGDSNQPQHF. In DNA, the CDR3 is TGTGCCAGCAGTGAAAGCAGGGGGGGAGATAGCAATCAGCCCCAGCATTTT.

The J gene is TRBJ1-6, the V gene TRBV6-5; D is undetermined. Trimming took 4 bases from V and 7 from J, leaving 8 bases between them. Germline V gives CDR1 MNHEY, CDR2 SVGAGI. The CDR3 totals 13 residues. This chain's CDR3 is CASSSAENSPLHF. DNA for the CDR3: TGTGCCAGCAGTTCTGCTGAAAATTCACCCCTCCACTTT.

The count of this clone is one. The chain uses TRBV19 and TRBJ2-3; 11 positions match TRBD2. V lost 5 bases to trimming and J lost 2 bases; unmatched junction nucleotides: 6. Germline V gene lookup returns CDR1 LNHDA and CDR2 SQIVND (reference sequence). The CDR3 length is 16 residues. Here the CDR3 reads CASSAGLAGTTDTQYF. In DNA form, the CDR3 reads TGTGCCAGTAGTGCCGGACTAGCGGGCACCACAGATACGCAGTATTTT. Using reference TRBV19 and TRBJ2-3 for the parts outside the CDR3, the full variable domain is DGGITQSPKYLFRKEGQNVTLSCEQNLNHDAMYWYRQDPGQGLRLIYYSQIVNDFQKGDIAEGYSVSREKKESFPLTVTSAQKNPTAFYLCASSAGLAGTTDTQYFGPGTRLTVL.

Worth noting for this clone: Other DNA sequences in the same sample also yield this CDR3. The chain links TRBV2 to TRBJ2-7; a weak D match, TRBD2 (5 bases). V lost 4 bases, J lost 3 bases, and 10 bases lay in between. The CDR3 sequence is 13 residues long. Per the germline V gene, CDR1 is SNHLY and CDR2 is FYNNEI. CDR3 DNA: TGTGCCAGCAGTGTTGGAGGCGGCTACGAGCAGTACTTC. As protein: CASSVGGGYEQYF.

V usage is TRBV13 and J usage is TRBJ1-1, with 9 positions matching TRBD1. This CDR3 spans 15 amino acids. CDR1 is PRHDT, CDR2 FYEKMQ, per germline (reference sequence). The V gene end was trimmed by 4 bases and the J gene end by 5 bases; junction bases not matched to a gene: 8. CDR3 bases: TGTGCCAGCAGCTGGCCGGGACAGGGAAAGACTGAAGCTTTCTTT. This translates into CASSWPGQGKTEAFF.